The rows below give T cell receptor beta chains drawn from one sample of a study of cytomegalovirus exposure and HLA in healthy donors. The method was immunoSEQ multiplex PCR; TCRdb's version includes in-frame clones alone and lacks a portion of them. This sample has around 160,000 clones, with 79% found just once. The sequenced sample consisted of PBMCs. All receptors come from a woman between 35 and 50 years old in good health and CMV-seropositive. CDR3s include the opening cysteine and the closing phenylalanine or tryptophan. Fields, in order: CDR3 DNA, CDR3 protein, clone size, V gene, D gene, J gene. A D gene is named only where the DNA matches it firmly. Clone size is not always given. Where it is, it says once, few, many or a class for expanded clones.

CDR3 DNA: TGTGCCAGCACATTCGGGGTTTCGAGCAATCAGCCCCAGCATTTT
CDR3 protein: CASTFGVSSNQPQHF
clone size: -
V gene: TRBV19
D gene: -
J gene: TRBJ1-5

CDR3 DNA: TGTGCCAGCGGAGTGGGGAGCTCCTACGAGCAGTACTTC
CDR3 protein: CASGVGSSYEQYF
clone size: -
V gene: TRBV6-1
D gene: -
J gene: TRBJ2-7

CDR3 DNA: TGTGCCAGCAGTTTCAGGGCTGAAGCTTTCTTT
CDR3 protein: CASSFRAEAFF
clone size: -
V gene: TRBV28
D gene: -
J gene: TRBJ1-1

CDR3 DNA: TGTGCCATCGCGGGAGGCGGGTCGGGCTATGGCTACACCTTC
CDR3 protein: CAIAGGGSGYGYTF
clone size: few
V gene: TRBV10-3
D gene: -
J gene: TRBJ1-2

CDR3 DNA: TGTGCCAGCGGCTCCGGGACTAGCCGTTTCAGTGAGCAGTTCTTC
CDR3 protein: CASGSGTSRFSEQFF
clone size: -
V gene: TRBV9
D gene: TRBD2
J gene: TRBJ2-1

CDR3 DNA: TGCGCCAGCAGCTTGGCTAACCCGGGTAAAGAGACCCAGTACTTC
CDR3 protein: CASSLANPGKETQYF
clone size: once
V gene: TRBV5-1
D gene: -
J gene: TRBJ2-5

CDR3 DNA: TGTGCCAGTAGGGGAGACACAGGGTGGTTCACTGAAGCTTTCTTT
CDR3 protein: CASRGDTGWFTEAFF
clone size: -
V gene: TRBV19
D gene: -
J gene: TRBJ1-1

CDR3 DNA: TGCGCCAGCAGCTCCGATGGGGGGGCGAGCTCCTACGAGCAGTACTTC
CDR3 protein: CASSSDGGASSYEQYF
clone size: -
V gene: TRBV5-1
D gene: -
J gene: TRBJ2-7

CDR3 DNA: TGTGCCAGTAGTAACCAGGGAGGCCAAAACATTCAGTACTTC
CDR3 protein: CASSNQGGQNIQYF
clone size: -
V gene: TRBV19
D gene: -
J gene: TRBJ2-4

CDR3 DNA: TGTGCCAGCAGCCAAGACGGGGGGAGCACAGATACGCAGTATTTT
CDR3 protein: CASSQDGGSTDTQYF
clone size: -
V gene: TRBV14
D gene: TRBD2
J gene: TRBJ2-3

CDR3 DNA: TGCGCCAGCAGCTGGCAGGGAGGGTACACAGATACGCAGTATTTT
CDR3 protein: CASSWQGGYTDTQYF
clone size: -
V gene: TRBV5-1
D gene: TRBD2
J gene: TRBJ2-3

CDR3 DNA: TGTGCCAGCAGCTTGGGGGACAGGGGGCCTTTAAGCTCTGGAAACACCATATATTTT
CDR3 protein: CASSLGDRGPLSSGNTIYF
clone size: once
V gene: TRBV5-4
D gene: TRBD1
J gene: TRBJ1-3

CDR3 DNA: TGTGCCAGCAGCCAGACAGCGAACACTGAAGCTTTCTTT
CDR3 protein: CASSQTANTEAFF
clone size: -
V gene: TRBV5-4
D gene: -
J gene: TRBJ1-1

CDR3 DNA: TGTGCCTGGAGTGTACAGGGGTTGAACATTCAGTACTTC
CDR3 protein: CAWSVQGLNIQYF
clone size: -
V gene: TRBV30
D gene: TRBD1
J gene: TRBJ2-4

CDR3 DNA: TGTGCCAGCAGCGTAGCGGGGGGCCTTAGCTCCTACAATGAGCAGTTCTTC
CDR3 protein: CASSVAGGLSSYNEQFF
clone size: -
V gene: TRBV9
D gene: -
J gene: TRBJ2-1

CDR3 DNA: TGTGCCAGCAGCCAACAAATTCCCGGGACAGGGACTTTCTATGGCTACACCTTC
CDR3 protein: CASSQQIPGTGTFYGYTF
clone size: few
V gene: TRBV14
D gene: TRBD1
J gene: TRBJ1-2

CDR3 DNA: TGTGCCAGCAGGCAAAGCTACAGTGACACTGAAGCTTTCTTT
CDR3 protein: CASRQSYSDTEAFF
clone size: -
V gene: TRBV11-2
D gene: -
J gene: TRBJ1-1

CDR3 DNA: TGCAGCCATTCCGGGTTTAGCACAGATACGCAGTATTTT
CDR3 protein: CSHSGFSTDTQYF
clone size: -
V gene: TRBV29-1
D gene: -
J gene: TRBJ2-3

CDR3 DNA: TGTGCCAGCAGCTTGGGACTCTCCTACGAGCAGTACTTC
CDR3 protein: CASSLGLSYEQYF
clone size: -
V gene: TRBV7-3
D gene: -
J gene: TRBJ2-7

CDR3 DNA: TGTGCCAGCAGTTACGCAGGACAGGGCAACACCATATATTTT
CDR3 protein: CASSYAGQGNTIYF
clone size: once
V gene: TRBV6-5
D gene: TRBD1
J gene: TRBJ1-3

CDR3 DNA: TGTGCCACCAGCAGCGACACCGGGATCCTCTACAATGAGCAGTTCTTC
CDR3 protein: CATSSDTGILYNEQFF
clone size: -
V gene: TRBV15
D gene: -
J gene: TRBJ2-1

CDR3 DNA: TGTGCCAGCAGTGAACCGTGGGGACTCACTGAAGCTTTCTTT
CDR3 protein: CASSEPWGLTEAFF
clone size: few
V gene: TRBV6-1
D gene: -
J gene: TRBJ1-1

CDR3 DNA: TGTGCCAGCAGTTTAGGGCTAGCGGCGAGCACAGATACGCAGTATTTT
CDR3 protein: CASSLGLAASTDTQYF
clone size: -
V gene: TRBV27
D gene: TRBD2
J gene: TRBJ2-3

CDR3 DNA: TGTGCCAGCAGCTTAGAGGGCGGGGGCCAAAACACCGGGGAGCTGTTTTTT
CDR3 protein: CASSLEGGGQNTGELFF
clone size: -
V gene: TRBV7-3
D gene: -
J gene: TRBJ2-2

CDR3 DNA: TGCGCCAGCAGTCAGGGCGTACGGCTCAGGCCCCAGCATTTT
CDR3 protein: CASSQGVRLRPQHF
clone size: -
V gene: TRBV23-1
D gene: -
J gene: TRBJ1-5

CDR3 DNA: TGTGCCAGCAGTCCGACTCGCTCAATCCAAGGCCACGAGCAGTACTTC
CDR3 protein: CASSPTRSIQGHEQYF
clone size: -
V gene: TRBV28
D gene: -
J gene: TRBJ2-7

CDR3 DNA: TGTGCCAGCAGCTTCACCCAGGAAAACACTGAAGCTTTCTTT
CDR3 protein: CASSFTQENTEAFF
clone size: -
V gene: TRBV6-1
D gene: -
J gene: TRBJ1-1

CDR3 DNA: TGCGCCAGCAGCGTTGCCCGGGGACAGATGAACACTGAAGCTTTCTTT
CDR3 protein: CASSVARGQMNTEAFF
clone size: -
V gene: TRBV5-1
D gene: TRBD1
J gene: TRBJ1-1

CDR3 DNA: TGTGCCAGCAGCGGAAAGCGGGGGGTGAACACCGGGGAGCTGTTTTTT
CDR3 protein: CASSGKRGVNTGELFF
clone size: -
V gene: TRBV9
D gene: TRBD2
J gene: TRBJ2-2

CDR3 DNA: TGTGCCAGCAGCTTTCCGGGAAACAATCAGCCCCAGCATTTT
CDR3 protein: CASSFPGNNQPQHF
clone size: -
V gene: TRBV7-2
D gene: -
J gene: TRBJ1-5

CDR3 DNA: TGTGCCAGCAGCCAAGACTCAACCGGCACAGATACGCAGTATTTT
CDR3 protein: CASSQDSTGTDTQYF
clone size: -
V gene: TRBV5-6
D gene: -
J gene: TRBJ2-3

CDR3 DNA: TGTGCCAGTAGGACAGGGAACACCGGGGAGCTGTTTTTT
CDR3 protein: CASRTGNTGELFF
clone size: -
V gene: TRBV19
D gene: -
J gene: TRBJ2-2

CDR3 DNA: TGTGCCAGCAGCCCGCGGACAGGCCCCTATGGCTACACCTTC
CDR3 protein: CASSPRTGPYGYTF
clone size: -
V gene: TRBV5-4
D gene: TRBD1
J gene: TRBJ1-2

CDR3 DNA: TGTGCCAGCAGCCAATTGGTGGGAGGGAGCTACTATGGCTACACCTTC
CDR3 protein: CASSQLVGGSYYGYTF
clone size: -
V gene: TRBV9
D gene: -
J gene: TRBJ1-2

CDR3 DNA: TGTGCCAGCAGCTTAGTTGTTCGTGTTTGGGGACACGATAGCAATCAGCCCCAGCATTTT
CDR3 protein: CASSLVVRVWGHDSNQPQHF
clone size: -
V gene: TRBV7-7
D gene: -
J gene: TRBJ1-5

CDR3 DNA: TGCGCCAGCAGCTTGGCAGCGGGGGTGTACAATGAGCAGTTCTTC
CDR3 protein: CASSLAAGVYNEQFF
clone size: -
V gene: TRBV5-1
D gene: TRBD2
J gene: TRBJ2-1

CDR3 DNA: TGTGCCAGCAGCTCGGGACAGCAAGAGACCCAGTACTTC
CDR3 protein: CASSSGQQETQYF
clone size: -
V gene: TRBV13
D gene: TRBD1
J gene: TRBJ2-5

CDR3 DNA: TGTGCCAGCAACCACGGGGGAAGCGCCTCCTACAATGAGCAGTTCTTC
CDR3 protein: CASNHGGSASYNEQFF
clone size: -
V gene: TRBV9
D gene: -
J gene: TRBJ2-1

CDR3 DNA: TGTGCCAGCGGGGGGTTGGGCAATGAGCAGTTCTTC
CDR3 protein: CASGGLGNEQFF
clone size: few
V gene: TRBV2
D gene: -
J gene: TRBJ2-1

CDR3 DNA: TGTGCCAGCAGCTTGCAGGGGTACCTGAACACTGAAGCTTTCTTT
CDR3 protein: CASSLQGYLNTEAFF
clone size: -
V gene: TRBV5-5
D gene: -
J gene: TRBJ1-1

CDR3 DNA: TGTGCCAGCAGTGATCGCACGGGGGGCTCTAACACTGAAGCTTTCTTT
CDR3 protein: CASSDRTGGSNTEAFF
clone size: -
V gene: TRBV2
D gene: -
J gene: TRBJ1-1

CDR3 DNA: TGTGCCAGCAGCTTGGCCTCGACTAGCGGGGTCACCTCCTACAATGAGCAGTTCTTC
CDR3 protein: CASSLASTSGVTSYNEQFF
clone size: -
V gene: TRBV5-6
D gene: TRBD2
J gene: TRBJ2-1

CDR3 DNA: TGTGCAAGTCGCTTTCAGGGGATCTATGGCTACACCTTC
CDR3 protein: CASRFQGIYGYTF
clone size: -
V gene: TRBV12-2
D gene: -
J gene: TRBJ1-2

CDR3 DNA: TGTGCCAGCAGCCAGGGGGCCGCACAGATAACGCAGTATTTT
CDR3 protein: CASSQGAAQITQYF
clone size: -
V gene: TRBV9
D gene: TRBD1
J gene: TRBJ2-3

CDR3 DNA: TGTGCCAGCAGCACCGAGACAGGGGGGTTGACTGAAGCTTTCTTT
CDR3 protein: CASSTETGGLTEAFF
clone size: few
V gene: TRBV7-9
D gene: TRBD1
J gene: TRBJ1-1

CDR3 DNA: TGTGCCAGCAGCTTGTCCTGGGGGCTAGCTGATACGCAGTATTTT
CDR3 protein: CASSLSWGLADTQYF
clone size: -
V gene: TRBV7-3
D gene: -
J gene: TRBJ2-3

CDR3 DNA: TGTGCCAGCAGCTTAGAATCTAGCGGGGGGCGAGAGACCCAGTACTTC
CDR3 protein: CASSLESSGGRETQYF
clone size: -
V gene: TRBV11-1
D gene: TRBD2
J gene: TRBJ2-5

CDR3 DNA: TGTGCCTGGAGTTCAGGCGTTGGCTACACCTTC
CDR3 protein: CAWSSGVGYTF
clone size: -
V gene: TRBV30
D gene: -
J gene: TRBJ1-2

CDR3 DNA: TGTGCCAGCACCAGACAGGGGAGCTACGAGCAGTACTTC
CDR3 protein: CASTRQGSYEQYF
clone size: few
V gene: TRBV27
D gene: TRBD1
J gene: TRBJ2-7